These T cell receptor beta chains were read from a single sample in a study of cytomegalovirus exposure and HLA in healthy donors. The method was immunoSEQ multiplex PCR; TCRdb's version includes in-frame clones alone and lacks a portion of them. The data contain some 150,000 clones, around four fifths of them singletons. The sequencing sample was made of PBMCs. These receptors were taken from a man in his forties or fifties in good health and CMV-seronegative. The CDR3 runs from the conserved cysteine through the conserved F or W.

CASSEGQSSYEQYF	TRBV27	TRBJ2-7
CASSLNRLDTDTQYF	TRBV11-2	TRBJ2-3
CASSSLAGGTDTQYF	TRBV7-3	TRBJ2-3
CAWTQDRFSDYGYTF	TRBV30	TRBJ1-2
CAWSVGVGARGYTF	TRBV30	TRBJ1-2
CASSTGTAGETQYF	TRBV11-3	TRBJ2-5
CASSVGGGRETQYF	TRBV9	TRBJ2-5
CASSPRGTGVVGNIQYF	TRBV5-6	TRBJ2-4
CASSLEWDNEQFF	TRBV7-2	TRBJ2-1
CSVVTREGGDGYTF	TRBV29-1	TRBJ1-2
CATSSEWDSDEKLFF	TRBV15	TRBJ1-4
CASSMMGQSQETQYF	TRBV19	TRBJ2-5
CASSLYRANTEAFF	TRBV7-2	TRBJ1-1
CASSLVGGNTEAFF	TRBV5-1	TRBJ1-1
CASSRVATNEKLFF	TRBV5-5	TRBJ1-4
CASSQEDRVKNGELFF	TRBV4-3	TRBJ2-2
CASSLNSGQPQHF	TRBV7-3	TRBJ1-5
CASSLDYRNTYEQYF	TRBV11-1	TRBJ2-7
CASSPNRAHNEKLFF	TRBV14	TRBJ1-4
CASRGTGPYNYGYTF	TRBV21-1	TRBJ1-2
CASSLLAGTGELFF	TRBV11-3	TRBJ2-2
CASSASGGSQPQHF	TRBV6-6	TRBJ1-5
CASSSPGQLNTEAFF	TRBV6-5	TRBJ1-1
CASSFSRRGEQFF	TRBV7-8	TRBJ2-1
CASSIGRGLEQYF	TRBV19	TRBJ2-7
CSSSSTDEQFF	TRBV7-9	TRBJ2-1
CASSSRDRGAEKLFF	TRBV5-6	TRBJ1-4
CASRNRGETGELFF	TRBV28	TRBJ2-2
CASSSGTGVGNTEAFF	TRBV7-2	TRBJ1-1
CASSEPGQGKNEQFF	TRBV9	TRBJ2-1
CASSLDGTAGYGYTF	TRBV5-4	TRBJ1-2
CASSRKLAKATDTQYF	TRBV11-2	TRBJ2-3
CASSLRAGGRETQYF	TRBV11-2	TRBJ2-5
CASSQGWDTGELFF	TRBV7-2	TRBJ2-2
CASSSRAGLYEQYF	TRBV13	TRBJ2-7
CASRDRNSPLHF	TRBV28	TRBJ1-6
CASSQEFGQGITGELFF	TRBV4-2	TRBJ2-2
CASSGVNSGGWFF	TRBV2	TRBJ2-1
CASSYGGSYNEQFF	TRBV6-5	TRBJ2-1
CASSPGQGGQPQHF	TRBV5-6	TRBJ1-5